This entry lists 26 T cell receptor beta chains sequenced from one sample in a study of OX40 agonist ivuxolimab in advanced cancers. Receptors were amplified or captured by the immunoSEQ multiplex PCR assay. This immuneACCESS table, as held by TCRdb, lists in-frame sequences with V and J called but not all clones. Of the missing ones, under half trace to an unresolved V gene in checked studies; the others have no known cause. The sample records some 82,000 clones, approximately 86% of which are singletons. The ten largest make up about 0.8% of the sample. Material: CD4+ or CD8+ T cells sorted from blood, obtained in a trial of the OX40 agonist ivuxolimab. The receptors shown here come from an adult with an advanced solid tumor such as melanoma, head and neck, liver or kidney cancer.

This clone was detected a few times. The V gene is TRBV28, the J gene TRBJ1-5, with D possibly matching TRBD1 (6 bases). Germline values: CDR1 MDHEN, CDR2 SYDVKM. Trimming cost V 7 bases and J 9 bases, with 16 bases left between them. CDR3 length: 13 amino acids. Here the CDR3 reads CASTLGGEMPQHF. The CDR3 DNA sequence: TGTGCCAGCACCTTAGGGGGGGAGATGCCCCAGCATTTT.

CDR3 amino acids: CASSYSTQNSPLHF. CDR3 DNA: TGTGCCAGCAGTTACTCTACCCAGAATTCACCCCTCCACTTT. The chain joins TRBV6-5 to TRBJ1-6, with no clear D. V was pared by 0 bases and J by 7 bases, with 7 bases between. CDR3 length equals 14 residues. Germline V gene sequence: CDR1 MNHEY, CDR2 SVGAGI.

V usage is TRBV14 and J usage is TRBJ2-7; D is unclear. This CDR3 spans 14 amino acids. Trimming took 0 bases from V and 1 from J, leaving 7 bases between them. The germline gives CDR1 SGHDN, CDR2 FVKESK. Here the CDR3 reads CASSQDFGSYEQYF. DNA for the CDR3: TGTGCCAGCAGCCAAGATTTCGGGTCCTACGAGCAGTACTTC.

CDR3 sequence reads: CSQRAGETQYF. The CDR3 DNA sequence: TGCAGCCAGAGGGCCGGAGAGACCCAGTACTTC. This chain links TRBV29-1 with TRBJ2-5; D might be TRBD2 (5 bases). Germline V gives CDR1 SQVTM, CDR2 ANQGSEA. The CDR3 contains 11 residues. Trimming left V 8 bases short and J 4 bases short, with 11 bases between.

This sequence joins TRBV19 and TRBJ1-5; D possibly corresponds to TRBD1 (5 bases). There are 13 residues in the CDR3. V gave up 11 bases and J gave up 1 base, with 12 bases separating them. CDR1 and CDR2 from the germline V gene are LNHDA and SQIVND (reference sequence). The CDR3 coding sequence is TGTGCCGCCGGTGGGGGAAGCAATCAGCCCCAGCATTTT. It specifies CAAGGGSNQPQHF. The whole variable domain, filled in from reference TRBV19 and TRBJ1-5, reads DGGITQSPKYLFRKEGQNVTLSCEQNLNHDAMYWYRQDPGQGLRLIYYSQIVNDFQKGDIAEGYSVSREKKESFPLTVTSAQKNPTAFYLCAAGGGSNQPQHFGDGTRLSIL.

This chain joins TRBV25-1 and TRBJ2-3, with TRBD2 matching over 11 bases. This CDR3 has 15 residues. The junction had 4 bases not matched to a gene; V was cut back by 3 bases and J by 5 bases. Germline V gene lookup returns CDR1 MGHDK and CDR2 SYGVNS. The CDR3 DNA follows: TGTGCCAGCAGTGATGGTAGCGGGAGGGAAGATACGCAGTATTTT. Protein sequence: CASSDGSGREDTQYF.

About this clone: Other DNA sequences in the same sample also yield this CDR3. This chain links TRBV2 with TRBJ1-5, with TRBD1 matching over 9 bases. Germline trimming cut 6 bases from V and 5 bases from J; bases unmatched to any gene: 2. Germline V gene sequence: CDR1 SNHLY, CDR2 FYNNEI. The CDR3 has 13 residues. The CDR3 reads CASSRDRDQPQHF. The CDR3 region has the DNA TGTGCCAGCAGCCGGGACAGGGATCAGCCCCAGCATTTT.

This clone was counted once. The chain couples TRBV29-1 to TRBJ2-1; TRBD1 might be the D (5 bases). The V end was cut by 4 bases, the J end by 5 bases, with 6 bases between. There are 11 residues in the CDR3. The V gene's germline CDR1 is SQVTM and CDR2 ANQGSEA. The CDR3 here is CSVARDNEQFF. Written as DNA, the CDR3 is TGCAGCGTTGCCAGGGACAATGAGCAGTTCTTC.

The chain is built from TRBV6-4 and TRBJ2-2, with D maybe TRBD2 (6 bases). Per the germline V gene, CDR1 is MRHNA and CDR2 is SNTAGT. Trimming took off 3 bases at V and 7 bases at J, with 9 bases between the two ends. The CDR3 is 13 residues long. CDR3 region: CASSEISGGELFF. In DNA form, the CDR3 reads TGTGCCAGCAGTGAAATTAGCGGCGGGGAGCTGTTTTTT.

The genes are TRBV27 and TRBJ1-2; D possibly corresponds to TRBD1 (6 bases). This CDR3 has 14 amino acids. Germline CDR1 MNHEY, CDR2 SMNVEV (reference sequence). With 3 bases removed from V and 0 bases from J, the gap between germline ends came to 8 bases. CDR3: CASSLWGPNYGYTF. In DNA, the CDR3 is TGTGCCAGCAGTTTGTGGGGGCCTAACTATGGCTACACCTTC.

The table lists this clone with a few counts. V is TRBV6-5 and J is TRBJ1-5, with 9 positions matching TRBD1. The length of the CDR3 is 14 residues. Germline V lookup: CDR1 MNHEY, CDR2 SVGAGI. The junction had 8 bases not matched to a gene; V was cut back by 7 bases and J by 7 bases. CDR3: CASKPGQGRQPQHF. The CDR3 nucleotides are TGTGCCAGCAAGCCGGGACAGGGACGGCAGCCCCAGCATTTT.

J is TRBJ2-7 and V is TRBV7-8; no clear D. The CDR3 consists of 14 residues. Trimming took 1 base from V and 3 from J, leaving 10 bases between them. Germline loops: CDR1 SGHVS, CDR2 FQNEAQ. CDR3 nucleotides: TGTGCCAGCAGCTTAGTTCTCCAGAACTACGAGCAGTACTTC. It encodes CASSLVLQNYEQYF.

This chain connects TRBV19 to TRBJ1-2, with D uncertain. CDR1 and CDR2 (germline): LNHDA, SQIVND (reference sequence). This CDR3 comprises 13 residues. The V end was cut by 5 bases, the J end by 6 bases, with 13 bases between. The CDR3 sequence: CASSRLLTHGYTF. The DNA of the CDR3 is TGTGCCAGTAGTCGCCTACTTACTCATGGCTACACCTTC.

CDR3 amino acids: CASSPGEDSALYF. CDR3 nucleotides: TGTGCCAGCTCACCAGGCGAAGACTCCGCCTTGTACTTC. The gene calls are TRBV18 and TRBJ2-5; D gene unclear. V was clipped by 2 bases and J by 13 bases, with 17 bases between them. The CDR3 totals 13 residues. CDR1 KGHSH and CDR2 LQKENI come from the germline V gene.

This clone was found once. The chain combines TRBV5-1 with TRBJ2-2, with 7 positions matching TRBD2. The CDR3 consists of 14 residues. Germline-derived CDR1 and CDR2 are SGHRS and YFSETQ. Germline trimming cut 7 bases from V and 3 bases from J; bases unmatched to any gene: 6. This chain's CDR3 is CASVTSDHTGELFF. For the CDR3, the DNA is TGCGCCAGCGTTACTAGCGACCACACCGGGGAGCTGTTTTTT.

This clone came up once. The genes are TRBV9 and TRBJ1-1, with 7 bases identical to TRBD1. V lost 0 bases, J lost 1 base, and 3 bases stayed unmatched. Germline lookup yields CDR1 SGDLS and CDR2 YYNGEE. The length of the CDR3 is 15 residues. The CDR3 region has the DNA TGTGCCAGCAGCGTAGCGGACAGGTGGAACACTGAAGCTTTCTTT. This codes for CASSVADRWNTEAFF.

V and J are TRBV5-8 and TRBJ1-5; tentatively, D is TRBD1 (6 bases). This CDR3 is built from 17 residues. The germline V gene encodes CDR1 SGHTS and CDR2 YDEGEE. Trimming stripped 4 bases from V and 0 bases from J, with 17 bases between. CDR3 sequence reads: CASSEFYGTNSNQPQHF. CDR3 DNA sequence: TGTGCCAGCAGCGAGTTCTACGGGACAAATAGCAATCAGCCCCAGCATTTT. Full variable domain (rest looked up from reference TRBV5-8 and TRBJ1-5): EAGVTQSPTHLIKTRGQQATLRCSPISGHTSVYWYQQALGLGLQFLLWYDEGEERNRGNFPPRFSGRQFPNYSSELNVNALELEDSALYLCASSEFYGTNSNQPQHFGDGTRLSIL.

V is TRBV19 and J is TRBJ2-2; 7 bases align to TRBD1. V trimming: 3 bases; J trimming: 6 bases; junction bases outside the gene matches: 4. In germline, CDR1 is LNHDA, CDR2 SQIVND (reference sequence). The CDR3 is 14 amino acids. As DNA, the CDR3 is TGTGCCAGTAGTATCACAGGGGTTTCCGGGGAGCTGTTTTTT. Its translation is CASSITGVSGELFF.

The chain combines TRBV18 with TRBJ1-1; D might be TRBD1 (5 bases). CDR1 is KGHSH and CDR2 is LQKENI in the germline V gene. V was pared by 3 bases and J by 1 base, with 15 bases between. The CDR3 has 16 residues. The CDR3 loop is CASSPSGRRANTEAFF. For the CDR3, the DNA is TGTGCCAGCTCACCTTCAGGGAGACGGGCGAACACTGAAGCTTTCTTT.

The J gene is TRBJ2-7, the V gene TRBV19, with TRBD1 identical over 9 bases. V lost 7 bases to trimming and J lost 3 bases; unmatched junction nucleotides: 7. Germline values: CDR1 LNHDA, CDR2 SQIVND (reference sequence). CDR3 length: 14 amino acids. The CDR3 loop reads CASKLGTGYYEQYF. The CDR3 nucleotides are TGTGCCAGTAAACTGGGGACAGGGTACTACGAGCAGTACTTC.

The genes are TRBV29-1 and TRBJ2-3, with TRBD2 identical over 7 bases. Germline V gene sequence: CDR1 SQVTM, CDR2 ANQGSEA. The CDR3 covers 15 residues. V lost 7 bases and J lost 4; bases outside the gene matches: 14. The CDR3 sequence is CSGGGPESLADTQYF. In DNA, the CDR3 is TGCAGCGGGGGGGGACCCGAAAGCCTGGCAGATACGCAGTATTTT.

The CDR3 bases are TGTGCCAGCAGCTCGGGGACAGGGTTGAATTCACCCCTCCACTTT. Amino acids: CASSSGTGLNSPLHF. V and J are TRBV27 and TRBJ1-6; 9 bases are shared with TRBD1. CDR3 length equals 15 residues. Germline V gene lookup returns CDR1 MNHEY and CDR2 SMNVEV (reference sequence). Trimming removed 6 bases from V and 7 bases from J; junction bases left unmatched: 7.

The chain is built from TRBV7-3 and TRBJ1-1; 7 positions agree with TRBD1. V lost 5 bases, J lost 7 bases, and 10 bases stayed unmatched. The CDR3 length is 14 residues. The germline gives CDR1 SGHTA, CDR2 FQGTGA. CDR3 region: CASSPLEPGGEAFF. The CDR3 bases are TGTGCCAGCAGCCCCTTAGAGCCAGGGGGTGAAGCTTTCTTT.

The V call is TRBV28, the J call TRBJ2-3; a possible D gene is TRBD2 (6 bases). V lost 4 bases and J 6 bases, leaving 17 bases between the germline ends. Germline V gene sequence: CDR1 MDHEN, CDR2 SYDVKM. The CDR3 has 15 amino acids. The CDR3 here is CASSWAGRRGDTQYF. For the CDR3, the DNA is TGTGCCAGCAGTTGGGCCGGGAGACGCGGTGATACGCAGTATTTT.

The chain recombines TRBV5-1 with TRBJ2-7; tentative D call: TRBD2 (6 bases). Germline loops: CDR1 SGHRS, CDR2 YFSETQ. This CDR3 contains 15 residues. Trimming took off 2 bases at V and 5 bases at J, with 17 bases between the two ends. DNA for the CDR3: TGCGCCAGCAGCTTATCGTCTAGTTGGGGGGACGAGCAGTACTTC. Its translation is CASSLSSSWGDEQYF.

This chain connects TRBV11-2 to TRBJ2-7, with D possibly matching TRBD2 (6 bases). The V end lost 6 bases, the J end lost 7 bases, and 22 bases lay between the germline ends. Per the germline V gene, CDR1 is SGHAT and CDR2 is FQNNGV. The CDR3 is made up of 15 amino acids. The CDR3 sequence: CASRYRVAGPPEQYF. In DNA, the CDR3 is TGTGCCAGCAGGTATAGGGTGGCGGGACCTCCGGAGCAGTACTTC.